These 24 T cell receptor beta chains came from one sample sequenced in a study of blood T cell repertoires in COVID-19 (dated by TCRdb to about 2020). Library creation used the immunoSEQ multiplex PCR assay. The clones in this table, taken by TCRdb from immuneACCESS, are in-frame only. Not every clone is retained; where verified, under half of the shortfall comes from an unresolved V gene, and the cause of the rest is unknown. The sample includes 150,000 or so clones, with 90% to 95% observed a single time. Approximately 0.48% of the sample is taken by the ten largest. The sequencing input was peripheral blood. These receptors were obtained from a man aged 45-65 years with acute or convalescent COVID-19.

The chain is built from TRBV6-5 and TRBJ1-6, with D unclear. Looked up from germline, CDR1 is MNHEY and CDR2 is SVGAGI. Between the trimmed V and J ends, which lost 4 bases and 7 bases, there was a span of 5 bases. The CDR3 covers 12 residues. The CDR3 spells CASSFRNSPLHF. CDR3 DNA: TGTGCCAGCAGTTTTAGAAATTCACCCCTCCACTTT.

The chain carries TRBV19 and TRBJ2-1; D is unclear. CDR3 length: 14 residues. Germline lookup yields CDR1 LNHDA and CDR2 SQIVND (reference sequence). V was trimmed by 4 bases and J by 9 bases, leaving 16 bases between them. The CDR3 spells CASSSIFFGSEQFF. Here the CDR3 DNA reads TGTGCCAGTAGTAGTATCTTCTTCGGTAGTGAGCAGTTCTTC.

In its sample, this clone was seen once. The chain combines TRBV7-2 with TRBJ1-1; a possible D gene is TRBD1 (5 bases). Trimming took 2 bases from V and 6 from J, leaving 13 bases between them. Germline-derived CDR1 and CDR2 are SGHTA and FQGNSA. The CDR3 contains 14 residues. This CDR3 is CASSLYSGVAEAFF. Written as DNA, the CDR3 is TGTGCCAGCAGCTTATACTCGGGGGTAGCTGAAGCTTTCTTT.

V gene TRBV30 combines with J gene TRBJ2-4, with 8 nucleotides matching TRBD2. The CDR3 consists of 13 residues. The junction had 5 bases not matched to a gene; V was cut back by 1 base and J by 9 bases. Germline V gene sequence: CDR1 GTSNPN, CDR2 SVGIG (reference sequence). For the CDR3, the DNA is TGTGCCTGGAGTGACGGGGGGGGCCTCATTCAGTACTTC. It codes for CAWSDGGGLIQYF.

The chain combines TRBV9 with TRBJ2-1; D perhaps matches TRBD2 (6 bases). The V end lost 0 bases, the J end lost 5 bases, and 9 bases lay between the germline ends. Per germline, CDR1 SGDLS and CDR2 YYNGEE. CDR3 length: 14 residues. The CDR3 sequence: CASSVAGVDNEQFF. For the CDR3, the DNA is TGTGCCAGCAGCGTAGCGGGAGTCGACAATGAGCAGTTCTTC.

The chain is built from TRBV5-4 and TRBJ2-7; no reliable D call. The CDR3 is 13 residues long. V was trimmed by 2 bases and J by 6 bases, leaving 12 bases between them. Germline V gene sequence: CDR1 SGHNT, CDR2 YYREEE (reference sequence). The CDR3 nucleotides are TGTGCCAGCAGCTTCCGTCCGGGTCTCGAGCAGTACGTC. Translation: CASSFRPGLEQYV.

This clone has a handful of counts. CDR3 sequence reads: CASSPHGGGSYGYTF. The DNA of the CDR3 is TGCGCCAGCAGCCCCCACGGTGGGGGGTCCTATGGCTACACCTTC. The rearrangement joins TRBV4-1 to TRBJ1-2, with D perhaps matching TRBD1 (5 bases). CDR3 length equals 15 residues. CDR1 MGHRA and CDR2 YSYEKL come from the germline V gene. With 4 bases removed from V and 4 bases from J, the gap between germline ends came to 16 bases.

This clone occurred once. The CDR3, as DNA: TGCAGTGCTAGTAGGGCAGGGGCCGGGCAGTACGTC. It codes for CSASRAGAGQYV. The chain recombines TRBV20-1 with TRBJ2-7; maybe TRBD1 (6 bases). V was shortened by 3 bases and J by 9 bases, with 15 bases between the two germline ends. Germline loops: CDR1 DFQATT, CDR2 SNEGSKA (reference sequence). The CDR3 totals 12 residues.

The chain uses TRBV9 and TRBJ2-1; tentative D call: TRBD2 (6 bases). The CDR3 length is 14 residues. V was clipped by 0 bases and J by 5 bases, with 9 bases between them. In germline, CDR1 is SGDLS, CDR2 YYNGEE. The chain's CDR3 is CASSVVGGHNEQFF. The CDR3, as DNA: TGTGCCAGCAGCGTAGTGGGGGGTCACAATGAGCAGTTCTTC.

The chain employs TRBV11-2 and TRBJ2-5, with TRBD1 as a possible D gene (5 bases). The CDR3 has 15 residues. V gave up 1 base and J gave up 5 bases, with 14 bases separating them. Germline V gene data show CDR1 as SGHAT and CDR2 as FQNNGV. CDR3 coding DNA: TGTGCCAGCAGCTTAGTTTTAGGGGCTATCGAGACCCAGTACTTC. It translates to CASSLVLGAIETQYF.

The CDR3 bases are TGTGCCAGCCGGGACAGGGGTCTTCAAGAGACCCAGTACTTC. It codes for CASRDRGLQETQYF. This chain uses TRBV2 with TRBJ2-5; 10 bases are shared with TRBD1. This CDR3 contains 14 residues. In germline, CDR1 is SNHLY, CDR2 FYNNEI. Trimming took 8 bases from V and 2 from J; bases not matched to a gene: 5.

The V and J genes are TRBV5-1 and TRBJ2-5, with D perhaps matching TRBD2 (5 bases). CDR3 length equals 13 residues. Germline V CDR1 and CDR2: SGHRS, YFSETQ. Trimming removed 1 base from V and 3 bases from J, with 7 bases in between. For the CDR3, the DNA is TGCGCCAGCAGCTTGAGCGGTAAAGAGACCCAGTACTTC. This codes for CASSLSGKETQYF.

The chain links TRBV24-1 to TRBJ1-4, with 7 bases fitting TRBD1. V was clipped by 2 bases and J by 3 bases; unmatched bases: 2. Germline CDR1 KGHDR, CDR2 SFDVKD. This CDR3 is 15 amino acids long. The CDR3 DNA follows: TGTGCCACCAGTGATTCCGGGACAGCTAATGAAAAACTGTTTTTT. Translating gives CATSDSGTANEKLFF.

The chain links TRBV5-6 to TRBJ2-7; a possible D gene is TRBD2 (6 bases). This CDR3 has 12 residues. Germline loops: CDR1 SGHDT, CDR2 YYEEEE. The V and J ends lost 2 bases and 4 bases respectively, with 7 bases between them. The CDR3 loop is CASSFGSYEQYF. In DNA, the CDR3 is TGTGCCAGCAGCTTCGGGAGTTACGAGCAGTACTTC.

The chain has TRBV7-2 and TRBJ1-1; D is perhaps TRBD1 (6 bases). The CDR3 totals 14 residues. Trimming removed 1 base from V and 1 base from J, with 7 bases in between. Looked up from germline, CDR1 is SGHTA and CDR2 is FQGNSA. CDR3 sequence (DNA): TGTGCCAGCAGCTTAGAACAGGGGAACACTGAAGCTTTCTTT. Residues: CASSLEQGNTEAFF.

This chain uses TRBV10-2 with TRBJ2-7; D is uncertain. V lost 8 bases to trimming and J lost 5 bases, with 16 bases between them. Per the germline V gene, CDR1 is WSHSY and CDR2 is SAAADI. The CDR3 is 13 residues long. The CDR3 sequence: CASGSKYYHEQYV. The CDR3 DNA sequence: TGCGCCAGCGGTAGTAAGTACTACCACGAGCAGTACGTC.

The chain joins TRBV18 to TRBJ2-1; 8 positions match TRBD1. The CDR3 has 18 amino acids. V was pared by 5 bases and J by 3 bases, with 15 bases of the junction left unmatched. CDR1 KGHSH and CDR2 LQKENI come from the germline V gene. The DNA for the CDR3 is TGTGCCAGCTCATATCAGGACAGGGCCCGAGACAACTACAATGAGCAGTTCTTC. Translation gives CASSYQDRARDNYNEQFF.

Comments on this clone: The DNA is omitted, as the CDR3 cannot be located on it reliably, and the CDR3 follows TCRdb's listing. The chain is built from TRBV28 and TRBJ1-5; the table's D gene call, TRBD1, was not cross checked with the DNA. The CDR3 totals 15 residues, both ends included. Germline loops: CDR1 MDHEN, CDR2 SYDVKM. The CDR3 sequence: CASSSSGQGAQPQHF.

V and J are TRBV5-3 and TRBJ1-4; tentative D call: TRBD1 (6 bases). TRBV5-3 is an ORF, and what it does is uncertain. V lost 4 bases to trimming and J lost 6 bases, with 10 bases between them. This CDR3 contains 13 residues. The CDR3 sequence: CARSGGADEKLFF. The CDR3, as DNA: TGTGCCAGAAGCGGGGGGGCGGATGAAAAACTGTTTTTT.

V usage is TRBV18 and J usage is TRBJ1-5; D unresolved. The CDR3 runs to 14 residues. Germline V CDR1 and CDR2: KGHSH, LQKENI. Between the trimmed V and J ends, which lost 6 bases and 7 bases, there was a span of 16 bases. The CDR3 loop reads CASSTETSRQPQHF. The CDR3 nucleotides read TGTGCCAGCTCGACCGAGACAAGCAGGCAGCCCCAGCATTTT.

CDR3 amino acids: CASSSRSLGEQYF. The CDR3 region has the DNA TGTGCCAGCAGTTCCAGGTCCCTTGGCGAGCAGTACTTC. The chain employs TRBV12-3 or TRBV12-4 and TRBJ2-7; no clear D gene. The CDR3 totals 13 residues. V dropped 4 bases and J dropped 6 bases, with 13 bases sitting between them.

This clone occurred a few times. V is TRBV11-2 and J is TRBJ2-3, with TRBD1 identical over 8 bases. Germline V gene data show CDR1 as SGHAT and CDR2 as FQNNGV. Trimming cost V 3 bases and J 6 bases; bases outside gene matches: 8. CDR3 length: 15 amino acids. The DNA for the CDR3 is TGTGCCAGCAGCTTCGGTCAGGGGGCCGATGATACGCAGTATTTT. Amino acids: CASSFGQGADDTQYF.

The rearrangement links TRBV6-6 to TRBJ2-1, with TRBD1 matching 8 bases. The ends lost 4 bases at V and 8 bases at J; junction bases unmatched: 7. Germline V CDR1 and CDR2: MNHNY, SVGAGI (reference sequence). The CDR3 spans 14 residues. CDR3 nucleotide sequence: TGTGCCAGCAGTTTGTCAGGGGGCATGTATGAGCAGTTCTTC. The encoded protein is CASSLSGGMYEQFF.

This sequence joins TRBV19 and TRBJ2-3; 8 bases align to TRBD2. Germline lookup yields CDR1 LNHDA and CDR2 SQIVND (reference sequence). Trimming removed 3 bases from V and 6 bases from J; junction bases left unmatched: 8. The CDR3 is 15 residues long. CDR3 loop: CASSIPGTRIDTQYF. CDR3 bases: TGTGCCAGTAGTATCCCGGGGACTAGAATTGATACGCAGTATTTT.